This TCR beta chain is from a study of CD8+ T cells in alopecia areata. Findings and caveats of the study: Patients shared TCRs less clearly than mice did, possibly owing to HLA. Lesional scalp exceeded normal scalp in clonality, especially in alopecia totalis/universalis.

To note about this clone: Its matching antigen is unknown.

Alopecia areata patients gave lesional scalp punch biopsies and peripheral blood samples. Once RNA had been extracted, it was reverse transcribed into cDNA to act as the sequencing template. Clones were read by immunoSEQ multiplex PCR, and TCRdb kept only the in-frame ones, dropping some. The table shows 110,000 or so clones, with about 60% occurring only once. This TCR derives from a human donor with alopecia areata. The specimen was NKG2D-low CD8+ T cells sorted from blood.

Here the CDR3 reads CASSVVWDSLFF. For the CDR3, the DNA is TGTGCCAGCAGCGTAGTCTGGGACAGTCTTTTCTTC. The chain couples TRBV9 to TRBJ2-1; 7 positions agree with TRBD1. CDR1 is SGDLS, CDR2 YYNGEE, per germline. V was pared by 0 bases and J by 16 bases, with 7 bases of the junction left unmatched. This CDR3 has 12 amino acids.